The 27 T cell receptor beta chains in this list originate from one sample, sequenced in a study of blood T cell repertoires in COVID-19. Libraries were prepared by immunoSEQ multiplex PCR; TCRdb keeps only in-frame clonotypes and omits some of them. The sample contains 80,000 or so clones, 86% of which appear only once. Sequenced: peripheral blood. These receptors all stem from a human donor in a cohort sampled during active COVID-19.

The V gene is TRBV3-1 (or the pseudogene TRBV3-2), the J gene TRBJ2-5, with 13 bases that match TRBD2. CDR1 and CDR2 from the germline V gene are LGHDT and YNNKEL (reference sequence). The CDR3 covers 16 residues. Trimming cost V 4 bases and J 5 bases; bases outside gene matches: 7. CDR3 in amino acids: CASSLLTSGGWETQYF. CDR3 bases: TGTGCCAGCAGCCTCCTGACTAGCGGGGGGTGGGAGACCCAGTACTTC.

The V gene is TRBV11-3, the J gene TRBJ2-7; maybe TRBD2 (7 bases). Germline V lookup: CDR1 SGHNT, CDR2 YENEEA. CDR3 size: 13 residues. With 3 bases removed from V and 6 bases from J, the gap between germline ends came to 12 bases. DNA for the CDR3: TGTGCCAGCAGCTTGGGGGGAGGGGGCGAGCAGTACTTC. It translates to CASSLGGGGEQYF. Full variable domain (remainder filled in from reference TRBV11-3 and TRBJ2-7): EAGVVQSPRYKIIEKKQPVAFWCNPISGHNTLYWYLQNLGQGPELLIRYENEEAVDDSQLPKDRFSAERLKGVDSTLKIQPAELGDSAVYLCASSLGGGGEQYFGPGTRLTVT.

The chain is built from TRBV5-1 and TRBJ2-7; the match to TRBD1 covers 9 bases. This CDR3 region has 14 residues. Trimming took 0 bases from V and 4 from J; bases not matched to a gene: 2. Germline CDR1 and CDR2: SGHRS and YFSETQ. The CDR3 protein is CASSLDRGHYEQYF. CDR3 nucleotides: TGCGCCAGCAGCTTGGACAGGGGGCATTACGAGCAGTACTTC.

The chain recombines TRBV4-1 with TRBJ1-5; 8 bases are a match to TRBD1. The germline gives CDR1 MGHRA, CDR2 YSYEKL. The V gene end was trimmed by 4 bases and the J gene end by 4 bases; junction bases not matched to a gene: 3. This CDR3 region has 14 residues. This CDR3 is CASSPTGENQPQHF. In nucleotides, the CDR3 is TGCGCCAGCAGCCCGACAGGGGAGAATCAGCCCCAGCATTTT.

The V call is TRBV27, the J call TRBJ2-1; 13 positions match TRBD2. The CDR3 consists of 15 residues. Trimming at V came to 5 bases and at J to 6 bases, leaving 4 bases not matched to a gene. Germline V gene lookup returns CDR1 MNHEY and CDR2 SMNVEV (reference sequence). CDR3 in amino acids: CASSPLAGGVNEQFF. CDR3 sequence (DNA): TGTGCCAGCAGTCCACTAGCGGGAGGGGTCAATGAGCAGTTCTTC.

The CDR3 loop reads CASNLGGQGVYEQYF. The CDR3 DNA reads as TGTGCCAGCAACCTCGGGGGACAGGGGGTATACGAGCAGTACTTC. The chain employs TRBV5-4 and TRBJ2-7; 11 bases map to TRBD1. Looked up from germline, CDR1 is SGHNT and CDR2 is YYREEE (reference sequence). V lost 6 bases, J lost 4 bases, and 9 bases stayed unmatched. The CDR3 sequence is 15 residues long.

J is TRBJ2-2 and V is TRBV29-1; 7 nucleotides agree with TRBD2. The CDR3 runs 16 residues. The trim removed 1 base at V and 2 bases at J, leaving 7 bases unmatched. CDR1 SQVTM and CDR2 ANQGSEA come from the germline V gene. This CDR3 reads CSVEAPGGENTGELFF. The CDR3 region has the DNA TGCAGCGTTGAAGCTCCTGGGGGGGAAAACACCGGGGAGCTGTTTTTT.

In DNA form, the CDR3 reads TGCGCCAGCAGCACCCGACAGGGGGGAAACACCATATATTTT. This encodes CASSTRQGGNTIYF. The V and J genes are TRBV4-1 and TRBJ1-3, with 8 bases identical to TRBD1. CDR1 MGHRA and CDR2 YSYEKL come from the germline V gene. The CDR3 is 14 residues long. V shed 5 bases and J 4 bases; nucleotides not matched to a gene: 4.

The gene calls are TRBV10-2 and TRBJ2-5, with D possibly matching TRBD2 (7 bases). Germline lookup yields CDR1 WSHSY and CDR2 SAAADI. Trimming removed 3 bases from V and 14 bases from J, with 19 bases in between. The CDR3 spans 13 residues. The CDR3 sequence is CASSEEGGGMPYF. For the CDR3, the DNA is TGCGCCAGCAGTGAAGAGGGGGGGGGTATGCCTTACTTC.

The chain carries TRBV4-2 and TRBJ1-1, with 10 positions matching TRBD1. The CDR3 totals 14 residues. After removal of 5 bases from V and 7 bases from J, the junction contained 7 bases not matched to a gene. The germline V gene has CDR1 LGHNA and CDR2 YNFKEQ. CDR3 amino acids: CASSEGTGVLEAFF. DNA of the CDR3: TGTGCCAGCAGCGAAGGGACAGGGGTCCTTGAAGCTTTCTTT.

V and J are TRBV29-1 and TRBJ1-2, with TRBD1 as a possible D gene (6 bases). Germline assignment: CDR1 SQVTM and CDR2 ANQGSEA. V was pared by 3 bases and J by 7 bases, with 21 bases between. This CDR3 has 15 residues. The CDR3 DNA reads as TGCAGCGTTGAGCCCCAGCAGGGGTGGGCTAGTGGCTACACCTTC. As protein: CSVEPQQGWASGYTF.

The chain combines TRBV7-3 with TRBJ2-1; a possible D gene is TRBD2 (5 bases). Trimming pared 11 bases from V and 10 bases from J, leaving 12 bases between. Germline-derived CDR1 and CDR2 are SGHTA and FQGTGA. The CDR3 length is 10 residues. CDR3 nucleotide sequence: TGTGCCGGCGCGCGCGGGGAGCAGTTCTTC. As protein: CAGARGEQFF.

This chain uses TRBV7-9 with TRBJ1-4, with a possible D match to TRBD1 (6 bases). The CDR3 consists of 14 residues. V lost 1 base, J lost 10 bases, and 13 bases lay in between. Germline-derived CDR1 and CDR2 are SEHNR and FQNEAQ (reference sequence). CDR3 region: CASSLVGGIGKLFF. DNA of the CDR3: TGTGCCAGCAGCTTAGTAGGGGGAATCGGAAAACTGTTTTTT.

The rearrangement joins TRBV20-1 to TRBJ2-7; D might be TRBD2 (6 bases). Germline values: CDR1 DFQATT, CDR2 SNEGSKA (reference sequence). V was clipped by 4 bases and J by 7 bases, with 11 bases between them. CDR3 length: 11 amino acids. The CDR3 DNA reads TGCAGTGCTACTCTAGCGCGGGAGCAGTACTTC. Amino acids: CSATLAREQYF.

CDR3 nucleotides: TGTGCCAGCAGCCCAGCCGCCCTAGCGGATTACAATGAGCAGTTCTTC. This sequence encodes CASSPAALADYNEQFF. The V and J genes are TRBV7-9 and TRBJ2-1, with TRBD2 identical over 7 bases. CDR1 and CDR2 (germline): SEHNR, FQNEAQ (reference sequence). The J segment lost 4 bases and the V segment lost 5 bases, leaving 11 bases of the junction unmatched. This CDR3 region has 16 residues.

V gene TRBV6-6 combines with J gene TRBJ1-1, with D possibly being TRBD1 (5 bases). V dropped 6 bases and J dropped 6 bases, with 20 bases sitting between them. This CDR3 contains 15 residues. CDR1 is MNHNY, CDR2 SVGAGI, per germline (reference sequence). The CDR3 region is CASRREGRGDAEAFF. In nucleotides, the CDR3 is TGTGCCAGCAGACGGGAGGGACGGGGGGACGCTGAAGCTTTCTTT.

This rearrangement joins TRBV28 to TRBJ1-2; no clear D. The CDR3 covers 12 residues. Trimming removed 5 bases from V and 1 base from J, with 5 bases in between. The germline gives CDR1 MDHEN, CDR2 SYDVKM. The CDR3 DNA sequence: TGTGCCAGCAGTGGGCTTAACTATGGCTACACCTTC. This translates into CASSGLNYGYTF.

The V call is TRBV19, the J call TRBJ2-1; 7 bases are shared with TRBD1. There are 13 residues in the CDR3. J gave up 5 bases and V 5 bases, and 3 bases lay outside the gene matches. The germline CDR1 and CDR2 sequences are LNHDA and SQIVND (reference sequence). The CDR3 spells CASSLGQDNEQFF. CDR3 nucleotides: TGTGCCAGTAGTCTTGGACAGGACAATGAGCAGTTCTTC. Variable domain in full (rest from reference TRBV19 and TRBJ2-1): DGGITQSPKYLFRKEGQNVTLSCEQNLNHDAMYWYRQDPGQGLRLIYYSQIVNDFQKGDIAEGYSVSREKKESFPLTVTSAQKNPTAFYLCASSLGQDNEQFFGPGTRLTVL.

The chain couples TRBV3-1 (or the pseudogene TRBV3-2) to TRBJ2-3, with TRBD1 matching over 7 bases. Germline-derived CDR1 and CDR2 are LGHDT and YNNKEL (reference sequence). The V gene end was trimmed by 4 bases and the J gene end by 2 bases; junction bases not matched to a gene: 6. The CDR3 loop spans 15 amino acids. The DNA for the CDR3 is TGTGCCAGCAGCCCATACAGGGGCCCCACAGATACGCAGTATTTT. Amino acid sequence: CASSPYRGPTDTQYF.

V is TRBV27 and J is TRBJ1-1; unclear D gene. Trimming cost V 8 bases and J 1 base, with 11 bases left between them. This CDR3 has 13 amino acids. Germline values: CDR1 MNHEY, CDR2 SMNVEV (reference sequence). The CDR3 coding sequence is TGTGCCAGCGGCTTCTCTAGGAACACTGAAGCTTTCTTT. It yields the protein CASGFSRNTEAFF.

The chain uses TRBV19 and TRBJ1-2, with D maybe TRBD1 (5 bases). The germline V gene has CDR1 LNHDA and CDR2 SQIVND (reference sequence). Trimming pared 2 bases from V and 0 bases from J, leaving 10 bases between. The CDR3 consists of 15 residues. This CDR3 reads CASSIYQGTNYGYTF. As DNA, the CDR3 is TGTGCCAGTAGTATATACCAGGGAACTAACTATGGCTACACCTTC.

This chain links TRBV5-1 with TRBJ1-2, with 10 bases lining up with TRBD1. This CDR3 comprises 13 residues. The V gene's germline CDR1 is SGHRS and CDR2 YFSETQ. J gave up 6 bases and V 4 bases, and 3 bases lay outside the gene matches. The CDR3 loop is CASSAGQGDGYTF. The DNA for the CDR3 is TGCGCCAGCAGCGCCGGACAGGGGGATGGCTACACCTTC. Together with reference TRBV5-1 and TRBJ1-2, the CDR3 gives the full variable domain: KAGVTQTPRYLIKTRGQQVTLSCSPISGHRSVSWYQQTPGQGLQFLFEYFSETQRNKGNFPGRFSGRQFSNSRSEMNVSTLELGDSALYLCASSAGQGDGYTFGSGTRLTVV.

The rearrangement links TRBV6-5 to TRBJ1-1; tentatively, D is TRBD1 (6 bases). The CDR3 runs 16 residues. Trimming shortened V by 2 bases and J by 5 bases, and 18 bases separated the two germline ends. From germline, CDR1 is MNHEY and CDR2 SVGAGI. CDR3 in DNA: TGTGCCAGCAGTTACGACGGACAGTACGGAGAAACTGAAGCTTTCTTT. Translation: CASSYDGQYGETEAFF.

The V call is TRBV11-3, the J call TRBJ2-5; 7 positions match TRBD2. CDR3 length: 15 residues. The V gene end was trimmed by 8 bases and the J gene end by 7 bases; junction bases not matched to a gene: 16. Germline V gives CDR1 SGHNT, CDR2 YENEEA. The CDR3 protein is CASSGGSSQEGTQYF. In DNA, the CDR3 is TGTGCCAGCTCCGGGGGGAGTAGTCAGGAAGGGACCCAGTACTTC.

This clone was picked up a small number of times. The CDR3, as DNA: TGTGCCAGCAGTTTATCGGCCGGAGTCCACATAGGCTACACCTTC. Residues: CASSLSAGVHIGYTF. The rearrangement uses TRBV27 and TRBJ1-2, with D unclear. The length of the CDR3 is 15 residues. Germline CDR1 is MNHEY and CDR2 is SMNVEV (reference sequence). V lost 0 bases and J 8 bases, leaving 16 bases between the germline ends.

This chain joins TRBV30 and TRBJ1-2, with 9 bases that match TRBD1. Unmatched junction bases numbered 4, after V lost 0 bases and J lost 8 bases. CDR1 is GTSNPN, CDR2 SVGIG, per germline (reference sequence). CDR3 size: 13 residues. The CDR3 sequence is CAWSVQGAGGYTF. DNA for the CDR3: TGTGCCTGGAGTGTACAGGGGGCGGGGGGCTACACCTTC.

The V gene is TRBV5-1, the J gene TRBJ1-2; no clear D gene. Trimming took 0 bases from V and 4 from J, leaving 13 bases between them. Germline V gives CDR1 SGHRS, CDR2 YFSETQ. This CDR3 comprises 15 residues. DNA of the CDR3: TGCGCCAGCAGCTTGGCGCACCAGAGGGTCTATGGCTACACCTTC. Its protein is CASSLAHQRVYGYTF.